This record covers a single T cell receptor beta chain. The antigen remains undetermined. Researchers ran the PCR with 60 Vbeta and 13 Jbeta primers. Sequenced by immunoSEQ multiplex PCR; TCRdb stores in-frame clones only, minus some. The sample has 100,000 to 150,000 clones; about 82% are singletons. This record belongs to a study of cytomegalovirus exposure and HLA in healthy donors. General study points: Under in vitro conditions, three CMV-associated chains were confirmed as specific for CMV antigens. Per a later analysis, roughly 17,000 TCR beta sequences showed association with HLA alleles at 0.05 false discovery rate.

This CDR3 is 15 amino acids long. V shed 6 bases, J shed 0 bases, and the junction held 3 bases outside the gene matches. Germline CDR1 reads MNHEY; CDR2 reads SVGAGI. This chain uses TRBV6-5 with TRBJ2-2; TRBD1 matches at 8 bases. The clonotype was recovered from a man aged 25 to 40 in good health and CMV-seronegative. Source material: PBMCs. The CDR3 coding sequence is TGTGCCAGCAGGACGGGACAGGCGAACACCGGGGAGCTGTTTTTT. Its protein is CASRTGQANTGELFF.